These 18 T cell receptor beta chains were all obtained from the same sample, sequenced in a study of OX40 agonist ivuxolimab in advanced cancers. Sequencing used immunoSEQ multiplex PCR; TCRdb keeps in-frame clones, though not all of them. The sample has approximately 11,000 clones, approximately 74% seen once; the top ten hold 35% to 45%. The sample in question was CD4+ or CD8+ T cells sorted from blood, obtained in a trial of the OX40 agonist ivuxolimab. These TCRs come from an adult with an advanced solid tumor such as melanoma, head and neck, liver or kidney cancer.

The chain employs TRBV4-1 and TRBJ2-1, with a possible D match to TRBD2 (5 bases). CDR3 length: 13 amino acids. V shed 2 bases and J shed 7 bases, with 9 bases lying between them. Germline assignment: CDR1 MGHRA and CDR2 YSYEKL. The CDR3 protein is CASSQIAWNEQFF. The DNA of the CDR3 is TGCGCCAGCAGCCAAATAGCGTGGAATGAGCAGTTCTTC.

The sample holds a few counts of this clone. The DNA for the CDR3 is TGTGCCAGCAGTACTAAGGTGGGCCCAGATACGCAGTATTTT. Translated: CASSTKVGPDTQYF. This chain joins TRBV6-5 and TRBJ2-3; D is unresolved. The CDR3 has 14 residues. Trimming took off 5 bases at V and 4 bases at J, with 13 bases between the two ends. CDR1 is MNHEY and CDR2 is SVGAGI in the germline V gene.

This clone showed up just a few times. The chain carries TRBV6-1 and TRBJ2-5, with TRBD1 identical over 11 bases. CDR1 is MNHNS and CDR2 is SASEGT in the germline V gene. This CDR3 is built from 16 residues. V lost 2 bases and J lost 1; bases outside the gene matches: 3. CDR3 in amino acids: CASSEFGTGGQETQYF. CDR3 DNA sequence: TGTGCCAGCAGTGAATTTGGGACAGGGGGCCAAGAGACCCAGTACTTC.

The genes are TRBV19 and TRBJ1-5, with a possible D match to TRBD1 (6 bases). V was shortened by 1 base and J by 0 bases, with 10 bases between the two germline ends. The germline V gene has CDR1 LNHDA and CDR2 SQIVND (reference sequence). The CDR3 has 16 residues. The CDR3 sequence is CASSIGGGASNQPQHF. The CDR3 nucleotides read TGTGCCAGTAGTATAGGAGGGGGGGCTAGCAATCAGCCCCAGCATTTT.

This clone was detected only a few times. The genes are TRBV4-1 and TRBJ2-7; D tentatively reads TRBD1 or TRBD2 (5 bases each). Germline CDR1 MGHRA, CDR2 YSYEKL. The CDR3 runs 13 residues. V lost 5 bases and J 2 bases, leaving 10 bases between the germline ends. For the CDR3, the DNA is TGCGCCAGCAGCGAGGGGAACGCCTACGAGCAGTACTTC. Protein sequence: CASSEGNAYEQYF.

The gene calls are TRBV6-1 and TRBJ2-6; D is perhaps TRBD2 (6 bases). Deletions cut 0 bases from V and 0 bases from J, with 9 bases between. CDR3 length: 17 amino acids. Germline CDR1 MNHNS, CDR2 SASEGT. CDR3 coding DNA: TGTGCCAGCAGTGAAGCGGAGGGTACCTCTGGGGCCAACGTCCTGACTTTC. Protein sequence: CASSEAEGTSGANVLTF.

This clone appeared a few times. V gene TRBV4-1 combines with J gene TRBJ2-1; 7 nucleotides match TRBD2. V shed 0 bases, J shed 3 bases, and the junction held 2 bases outside the gene matches. Germline V gene lookup returns CDR1 MGHRA and CDR2 YSYEKL. The CDR3 consists of 15 residues. The CDR3 region is CASSQDSSGYNEQFF. The CDR3 DNA reads as TGCGCCAGCAGCCAAGACTCTAGCGGCTACAATGAGCAGTTCTTC.

V and J are TRBV30 and TRBJ1-2; TRBD1 might be the D (5 bases). Trimming pared 1 base from V and 4 bases from J, leaving 16 bases between. There are 15 residues in the CDR3. Germline V lookup: CDR1 GTSNPN, CDR2 SVGIG (reference sequence). The chain's CDR3 is CAWSGEAGLGYGYTF. In DNA, the CDR3 is TGTGCCTGGAGTGGTGAGGCAGGGTTAGGCTATGGCTACACCTTC.

The rearrangement uses TRBV2 and TRBJ1-2, with D hard to call. The CDR3 loop spans 15 amino acids. Germline values: CDR1 SNHLY, CDR2 FYNNEI. Trimming pared 1 base from V and 2 bases from J, leaving 11 bases between. The CDR3 nucleotides read TGTGCCAGCAGTGAAGTCGCGGTGCCGAACTATGGCTACACCTTC. Its translation: CASSEVAVPNYGYTF.

The rearrangement links TRBV5-6 to TRBJ2-7; maybe TRBD1 (6 bases). V shed 4 bases and J shed 1 base, with 9 bases lying between them. The CDR3 loop spans 13 amino acids. From germline, CDR1 is SGHDT and CDR2 YYEEEE. In DNA form, the CDR3 reads TGTGCCAGCAGCCGGACAGAGTCCTACGAGCAGTACTTC. Its translation: CASSRTESYEQYF.

The chain joins TRBV2 to TRBJ1-4; perhaps TRBD1 as D (6 bases). Germline-derived CDR1 and CDR2 are SNHLY and FYNNEI. Trimming shortened V by 1 base and J by 8 bases, and 20 bases separated the two germline ends. There are 17 residues in the CDR3. DNA of the CDR3: TGTGCCAGCAGTGAAGGACAGTGGGGGCTGAGCAAGGAAAAACTGTTTTTT. Protein product: CASSEGQWGLSKEKLFF.

This chain connects TRBV10-3 to TRBJ2-2, with a tentative D call TRBD1 (6 bases). CDR1 is ENHRY, CDR2 SYGVKD, per germline. This CDR3 contains 18 residues. Trimming pared 1 base from V and 5 bases from J, leaving 20 bases between. CDR3 in amino acids: CAISELWIAQTGTGELFF. The CDR3 DNA reads TGTGCCATCAGTGAGTTGTGGATAGCCCAAACAGGGACCGGGGAGCTGTTTTTT.

The chain employs TRBV21-1 and TRBJ2-3; the DNA was not used to check the table's D call, TRBD2. TRBV21-1 represents a pseudogene. The CDR3 contains 13 residues. For the CDR3, the DNA is TGTGCCAGCAGCAAAGTGGTAGCGGATACGCAGTATTTT. Encoded protein: CASSKVVADTQYF.

J is TRBJ1-1 and V is TRBV7-8; no firm D call. Germline-derived CDR1 and CDR2 are SGHVS and FQNEAQ. The CDR3 length is 13 residues. Trimming pared 6 bases from V and 3 bases from J, leaving 11 bases between. Here the CDR3 DNA reads TGTGCCAGCAGTCCGACCTCATACACTGAAGCTTTCTTT. This sequence encodes CASSPTSYTEAFF.

The V and J genes are TRBV5-4 and TRBJ2-7; no firm D call. CDR3 length: 14 amino acids. Trimming left V 4 bases short and J 2 bases short, with 13 bases between. Germline loops: CDR1 SGHNT, CDR2 YYREEE (reference sequence). CDR3 protein: CASSLGMGTYEQYF. The CDR3 DNA reads as TGTGCCAGCAGCCTTGGCATGGGAACCTACGAGCAGTACTTC.

The rearrangement links TRBV6-5 to TRBJ1-1; D is undetermined. Germline V gene lookup returns CDR1 MNHEY and CDR2 SVGAGI. The CDR3 has 11 amino acids. V lost 7 bases and J 11 bases, leaving 14 bases between the germline ends. CDR3 loop: CASTHVGEAFF. The CDR3 DNA is TGTGCCAGCACCCACGTGGGAGAGGCTTTCTTT.

CDR3 loop: CASSFGQGRNEQFF. For the CDR3, the DNA is TGTGCCAGCAGCTTTGGACAGGGGAGGAATGAGCAGTTCTTC. This chain joins TRBV7-3 and TRBJ2-1; 9 bases map to TRBD1. CDR1 is SGHTA and CDR2 is FQGTGA in the germline V gene. J gave up 7 bases and V 3 bases, and 4 bases lay outside the gene matches. The CDR3 runs 14 residues.

The sample holds many counts of this clone. The chain carries TRBV5-8 and TRBJ2-3, with TRBD2 as a possible D gene (6 bases). This CDR3 has 15 residues. Per the germline V gene, CDR1 is SGHTS and CDR2 is YDEGEE. V was pared by 1 base and J by 0 bases, with 9 bases between. CDR3 DNA: TGTGCCAGCAGCTTGACTAGCAAAAGCACAGATACGCAGTATTTT. Amino acids: CASSLTSKSTDTQYF.